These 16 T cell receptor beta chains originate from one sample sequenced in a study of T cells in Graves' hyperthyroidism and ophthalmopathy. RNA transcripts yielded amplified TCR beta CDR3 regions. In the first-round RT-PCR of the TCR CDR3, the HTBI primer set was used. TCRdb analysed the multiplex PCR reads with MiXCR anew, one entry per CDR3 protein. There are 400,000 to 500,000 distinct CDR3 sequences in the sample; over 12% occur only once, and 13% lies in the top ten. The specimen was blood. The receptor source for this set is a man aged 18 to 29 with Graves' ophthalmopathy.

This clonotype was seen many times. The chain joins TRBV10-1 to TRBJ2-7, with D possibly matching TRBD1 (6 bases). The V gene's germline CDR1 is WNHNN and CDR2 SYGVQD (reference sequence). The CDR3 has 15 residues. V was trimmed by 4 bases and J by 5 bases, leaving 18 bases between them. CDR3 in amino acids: CASSARGSGVDEQYF. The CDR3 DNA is TGCGCCAGCAGTGCCAGGGGCTCTGGGGTGGACGAGCAGTACTTC.

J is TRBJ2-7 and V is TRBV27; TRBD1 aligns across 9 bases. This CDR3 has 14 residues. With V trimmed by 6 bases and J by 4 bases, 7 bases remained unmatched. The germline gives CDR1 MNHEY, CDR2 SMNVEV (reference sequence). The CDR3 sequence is CASSRQGESYEQYF. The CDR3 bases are TGTGCCAGCAGCCGACAGGGGGAGTCTTACGAGCAGTACTTC.

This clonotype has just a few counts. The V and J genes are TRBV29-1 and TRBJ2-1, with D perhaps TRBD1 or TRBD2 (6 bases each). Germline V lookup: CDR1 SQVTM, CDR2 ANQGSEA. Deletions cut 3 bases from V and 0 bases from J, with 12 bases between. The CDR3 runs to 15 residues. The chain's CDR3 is CSVDTPGASYNEQFF. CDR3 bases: TGCAGCGTTGATACCCCGGGGGCCTCCTACAATGAGCAGTTCTTC.

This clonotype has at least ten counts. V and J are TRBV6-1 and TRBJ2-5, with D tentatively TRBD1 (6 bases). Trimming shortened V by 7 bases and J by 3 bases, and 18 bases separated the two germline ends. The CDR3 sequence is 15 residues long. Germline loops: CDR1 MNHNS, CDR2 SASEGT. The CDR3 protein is CASIQGRTAEETQYF. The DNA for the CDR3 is TGTGCCAGCATCCAGGGTAGGACAGCGGAAGAGACCCAGTACTTC.

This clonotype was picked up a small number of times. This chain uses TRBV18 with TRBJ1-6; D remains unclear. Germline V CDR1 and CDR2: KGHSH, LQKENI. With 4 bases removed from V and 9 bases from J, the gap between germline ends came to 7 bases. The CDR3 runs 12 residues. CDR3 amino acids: CASSLRSSPLHF. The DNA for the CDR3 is TGTGCCAGCTCACTTCGGAGTTCACCCCTCCACTTT.

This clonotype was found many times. The CDR3 region is CSASPGRIYGYTF. Here the CDR3 DNA reads TGCAGTGCTAGTCCGGGACGGATCTATGGCTACACCTTC. This chain uses TRBV20-1 with TRBJ1-2, with D possibly matching TRBD1 (5 bases). The CDR3 covers 13 residues. The germline V and J ends were trimmed by 3 bases and 4 bases, with 12 bases remaining between them. Per germline, CDR1 DFQATT and CDR2 SNEGSKA (reference sequence).

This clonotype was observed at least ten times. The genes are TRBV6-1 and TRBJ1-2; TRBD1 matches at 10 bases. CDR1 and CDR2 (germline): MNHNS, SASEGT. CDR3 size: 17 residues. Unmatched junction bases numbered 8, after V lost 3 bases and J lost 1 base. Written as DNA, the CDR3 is TGTGCCAGCAGTGATCTCGGACAGGGGGACCTTAACTATGGCTACACCTTC. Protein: CASSDLGQGDLNYGYTF.

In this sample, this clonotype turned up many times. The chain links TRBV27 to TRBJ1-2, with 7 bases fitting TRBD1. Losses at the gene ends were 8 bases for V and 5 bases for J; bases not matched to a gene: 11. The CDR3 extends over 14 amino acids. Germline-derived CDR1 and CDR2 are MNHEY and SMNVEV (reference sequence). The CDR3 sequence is CASGTGAKAYGYTF. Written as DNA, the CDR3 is TGTGCCAGCGGAACAGGGGCGAAGGCATATGGCTACACCTTC.

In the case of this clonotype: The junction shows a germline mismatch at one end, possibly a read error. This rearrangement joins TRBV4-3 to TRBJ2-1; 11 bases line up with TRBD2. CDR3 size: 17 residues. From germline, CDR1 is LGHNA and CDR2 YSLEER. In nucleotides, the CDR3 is TGCGCCAGCATCCAAGGCTATCGGACTAGCGGGCACGATGAGCAGTTCTTC. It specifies CASIQGYRTSGHDEQFF.

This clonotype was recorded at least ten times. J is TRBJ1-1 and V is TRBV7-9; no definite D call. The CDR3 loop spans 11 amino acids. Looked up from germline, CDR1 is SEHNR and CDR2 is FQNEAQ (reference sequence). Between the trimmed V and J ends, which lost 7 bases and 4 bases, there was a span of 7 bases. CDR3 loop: CASIPGTEAFF. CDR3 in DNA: TGTGCCAGCATTCCGGGCACTGAAGCTTTCTTT.

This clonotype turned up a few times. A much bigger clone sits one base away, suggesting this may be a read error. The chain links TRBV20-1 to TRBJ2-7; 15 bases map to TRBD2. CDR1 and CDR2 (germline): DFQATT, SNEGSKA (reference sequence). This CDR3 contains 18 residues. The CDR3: CSDRHPGLAGGEGYEQYF. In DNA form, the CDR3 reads TGCAGTGATAGACACCCAGGACTAGCGGGAGGGGAGGGATACGAGCAGTACTTC.

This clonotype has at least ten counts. Here the CDR3 reads CSARDSVGREQFF. CDR3 nucleotide sequence: TGCAGTGCTAGAGATTCCGTCGGCCGTGAGCAGTTCTTC. V usage is TRBV20-1 and J usage is TRBJ2-1; unclear D gene. The CDR3 totals 13 residues. Looked up from germline, CDR1 is DFQATT and CDR2 is SNEGSKA (reference sequence). V gave up 0 bases and J gave up 9 bases, with 12 bases separating them.

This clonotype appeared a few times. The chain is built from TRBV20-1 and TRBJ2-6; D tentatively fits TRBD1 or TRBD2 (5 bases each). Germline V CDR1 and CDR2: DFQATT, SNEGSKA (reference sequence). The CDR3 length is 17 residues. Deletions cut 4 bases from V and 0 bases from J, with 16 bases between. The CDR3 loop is CSATRDGHGSGANVLTF. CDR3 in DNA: TGCAGTGCTACCAGGGACGGTCACGGCTCTGGGGCCAACGTCCTGACTTTC.

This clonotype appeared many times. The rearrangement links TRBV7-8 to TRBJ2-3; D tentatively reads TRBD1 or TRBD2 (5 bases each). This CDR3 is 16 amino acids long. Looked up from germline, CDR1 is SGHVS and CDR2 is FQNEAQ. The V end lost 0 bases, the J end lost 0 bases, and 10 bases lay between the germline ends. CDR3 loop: CASSLAGRSSTDTQYF. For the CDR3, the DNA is TGTGCCAGCAGCTTAGCGGGACGGTCTAGCACAGATACGCAGTATTTT.

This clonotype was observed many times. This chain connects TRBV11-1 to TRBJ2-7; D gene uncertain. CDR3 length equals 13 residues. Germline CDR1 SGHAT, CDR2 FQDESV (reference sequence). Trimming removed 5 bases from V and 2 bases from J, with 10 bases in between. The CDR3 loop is CASSRNPPYEQYF. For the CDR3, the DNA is TGTGCCAGCAGCCGAAACCCTCCCTACGAGCAGTACTTC.

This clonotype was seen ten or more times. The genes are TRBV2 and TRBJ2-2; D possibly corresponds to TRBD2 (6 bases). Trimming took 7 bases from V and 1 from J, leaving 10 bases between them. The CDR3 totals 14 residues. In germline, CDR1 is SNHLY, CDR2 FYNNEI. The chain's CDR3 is CASMGGLNTGELFF. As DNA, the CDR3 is TGTGCCAGCATGGGGGGACTGAACACCGGGGAGCTGTTTTTT.